A single sample gave rise to the 2 T cell receptor beta chains below, sequenced in a study of cytomegalovirus exposure and HLA in healthy donors (dated by TCRdb to between 2016 and 2019). The library was obtained by the immunoSEQ multiplex PCR assay. For the multiplex PCR, a mixture combining 60 forward primers for TCR Vbeta segments and 13 reverse primers for TCR Jbeta segments was used. TCRdb limited this immuneACCESS table to in-frame rearrangements with V and J called. A share of clones is missing; checked studies link under half to unresolved V genes, and the rest is unexplained. The sample table holds approximately 140,000 clones, of which over 70% were seen once. The ten largest clones take up approximately 1% of the sample. The sequencing input was PBMCs. The receptor set was obtained from a man between 18 and 35 years old in good health and CMV-seronegative.

This chain joins TRBV7-9 and TRBJ1-3; D uncertain. The germline V gene has CDR1 SEHNR and CDR2 FQNEAQ (reference sequence). The CDR3 is 18 amino acids. V shed 6 bases and J shed 0 bases, with 21 bases lying between them. CDR3 in amino acids: CASRHIPAGDFSGNTIYF. CDR3 DNA: TGTGCCAGCAGACACATACCGGCGGGTGACTTCTCTGGAAACACCATATATTTT.

V usage is TRBV4-2 and J usage is TRBJ1-1; TRBD1 matches at 9 bases. The CDR3 covers 18 residues. V was clipped by 4 bases and J by 6 bases; unmatched bases: 18. The germline V gene encodes CDR1 LGHNA and CDR2 YNFKEQ. The CDR3 here is CASSLTGGAGEGSAEAFF. CDR3 bases: TGTGCCAGCAGCCTAACAGGGGGCGCCGGTGAGGGGAGCGCTGAAGCTTTCTTT.